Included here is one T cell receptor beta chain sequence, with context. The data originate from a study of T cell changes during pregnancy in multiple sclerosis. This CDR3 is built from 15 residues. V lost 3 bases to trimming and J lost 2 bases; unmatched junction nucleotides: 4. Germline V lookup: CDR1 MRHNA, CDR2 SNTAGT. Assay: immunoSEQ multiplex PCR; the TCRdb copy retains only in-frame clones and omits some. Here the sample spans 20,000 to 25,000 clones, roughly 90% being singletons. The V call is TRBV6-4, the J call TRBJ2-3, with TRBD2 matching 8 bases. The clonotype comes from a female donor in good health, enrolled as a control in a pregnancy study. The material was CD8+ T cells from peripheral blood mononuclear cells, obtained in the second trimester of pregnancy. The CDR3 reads CASSESSGATDTQYF. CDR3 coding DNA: TGTGCCAGCAGTGAGAGTAGCGGGGCCACAGATACGCAGTATTTT.